This is a list of T cell receptor beta chains from one sample in a study of T cell repertoires in cytomegalovirus infection. TCRdb re-called the reads with MiXCR, one entry per CDR3 protein. The table records roughly 230,000 distinct CDR3 sequences, about 7% of them present only once. Sequencing was performed on PBMCs. These receptors were collected from a human donor in good health (CMV status not recorded). Some clones in this sample may be carry-over from other donors' samples. CDR3s leave out the opening cysteine and the closing phenylalanine or tryptophan.

J | V | CDR3
TRBJ1-5 | TRBV2 | ASSVQGDQPQH
TRBJ1-2 | TRBV28 | ASSLPGGQGGRIGYT
TRBJ2-7 | TRBV29-1 | SVETPTLRGGEQY
TRBJ2-1 | TRBV7-6 | ASSSPKLAGDDEQF
TRBJ1-2 | TRBV12-3/TRBV12-4 | ASSPGGLGGYT
TRBJ1-1 | TRBV9 | ASSVGDLRTEAF
TRBJ2-1 | TRBV11-1 | ASSLAYSPNDNEQF
TRBJ2-7 | TRBV4-2 | ASSRTGTGGYEQY
TRBJ2-1 | TRBV20-1 | SARGPIYNEQF
TRBJ1-3 | TRBV7-2 | ASSLGVNTIY
TRBJ2-3 | TRBV7-2 | ASSSRGYPTDTQY
TRBJ1-1 | TRBV6-2/TRBV6-3 | ASGIGGENTEAF
TRBJ2-7 | TRBV7-8 | ASSLEGLLRYEQY
TRBJ2-4 | TRBV27 | ASSLSGTSGAKNIQY
TRBJ2-5 | TRBV6-2/TRBV6-3 | ASSPHRGPFRRQETQY
TRBJ2-2 | TRBV12-3/TRBV12-4 | ASSPEVGEATGELF
TRBJ2-7 | TRBV7-2 | ASSRDRVSYEQY
TRBJ2-6 | TRBV4-1 | ASSQASGISGANVLT
TRBJ1-2 | TRBV7-9 | ASSLAPTGVNYGYT
TRBJ2-2 | TRBV12-3/TRBV12-4 | ASWSREVGELF
TRBJ1-4 | TRBV6-1 | ASRLDRRGEKLF
TRBJ1-2 | TRBV7-2 | ASRQGDGYT
TRBJ1-5 | TRBV6-2/TRBV6-3 | ASTEDRTKAPQH
TRBJ1-2 | TRBV12-3/TRBV12-4 | ASGLTGSYGYT
TRBJ2-1 | TRBV2 | ASSEALPTSYNEQF
TRBJ2-2 | TRBV30 | ACFPPGLVTYTGELF
TRBJ1-4 | TRBV6-2/TRBV6-3 | ASRTIPKGRNEKLF
TRBJ2-7 | TRBV29-1 | SVEDLGQDLSYEQY
TRBJ1-6 | TRBV7-2 | ASSIAWQGVGSPLH
TRBJ2-2 | TRBV6-6 | ASTILAGGYTGELF
TRBJ1-1 | TRBV12-5 | ASGRRSTEAF
TRBJ2-4 | TRBV6-2/TRBV6-3 | ASSYSAESLNIQY
TRBJ1-4 | TRBV5-1 | ASSFAFDRSNEKLF
TRBJ1-2 | TRBV10-3 | AIRTGRAYGYT
TRBJ2-7 | TRBV5-6 | ASSSLWTGQYEQY
TRBJ1-2 | TRBV10-3 | AISDAGAGYT
TRBJ1-3 | TRBV6-5 | ASSYSAVYGNTIY
TRBJ2-4 | TRBV11-2 | ASRTFSGLKY
TRBJ2-1 | TRBV20-1 | SVGGGQSSYNEQF
TRBJ2-7 | TRBV29-1 | SVVADRTYEQY
TRBJ1-3 | TRBV20-1 | SAPGQGRNTIY
TRBJ2-2 | TRBV5-1 | ASSSGQGALRAGVLF
TRBJ1-1 | TRBV25-1 | ASSPRGLRTEAF
TRBJ1-2 | TRBV6-1 | ASSSGINYGYT
TRBJ2-7 | TRBV7-2 | ASAAGFHEQY
TRBJ2-5 | TRBV30 | APVVSGQETQY
TRBJ2-5 | TRBV28 | ASSRNGLDSTQY
TRBJ2-3 | TRBV20-1 | SAPVTDTQY
TRBJ2-2 | TRBV6-5 | AIREGGTGELF
TRBJ2-1 | TRBV6-2/TRBV6-3 | ASSYSMLAGGAYNEQF
TRBJ2-1 | TRBV5-5 | ASSHGGGPNEQF
TRBJ1-1 | TRBV9 | ASSVGQGAVNTEAF
TRBJ2-7 | TRBV6-6 | ASSYPRGQGRSYEQY
TRBJ2-1 | TRBV29-1 | SVGGVRDLYNEQF
TRBJ1-5 | TRBV18 | ASSPFASGGLGNQPQH
TRBJ2-5 | TRBV18 | ASSPRTGVRETQY
TRBJ2-2 | TRBV7-2 | ASSLLTGGLSGELF